Each of the 5 T cell receptor beta chains below was sequenced from the same sample in a study of response to subunit inactivated influenza vaccine. MiXCR was run by TCRdb on the RT-PCR reads, yielding one entry per CDR3 protein. In the table there are around 760,000 distinct CDR3 sequences, over 11% of which are singletons. Sequencing was performed on PBMCs from blood, taken less than 15 days before vaccination. Receptors were obtained from a man aged 45-65 years who received an inactivated influenza vaccine.

This clonotype was picked up a small number of times. CDR3 sequence reads: CASSLVEGLYEQYF. The CDR3 DNA reads as TGTGCCAGCAGCTTAGTTGAGGGATTGTACGAGCAGTACTTC. J is TRBJ2-7 and V is TRBV7-2; D is possibly TRBD2 (5 bases). This CDR3 comprises 14 residues. Trimming took 1 base from V and 4 from J, leaving 11 bases between them. Germline V gene sequence: CDR1 SGHTA, CDR2 FQGNSA.

This rearrangement joins TRBV4-1 to TRBJ1-3; 7 bases align to TRBD1. Per germline, CDR1 MGHRA and CDR2 YSYEKL. This CDR3 is built from 17 residues. Trimming at V came to 5 bases and at J to 0 bases, leaving 10 bases not matched to a gene. The CDR3 loop reads CASSTRPGTASGNTIYF. The CDR3 region has the DNA TGCGCCAGCAGCACTCGCCCCGGGACAGCCTCTGGAAACACCATATATTTT.

This clonotype turned up a few times. The chain combines TRBV4-2 with TRBJ2-1; 8 nucleotides line up with TRBD1. The J segment lost 5 bases and the V segment lost 4 bases, leaving 1 base of the junction unmatched. The CDR3 extends over 13 amino acids. CDR1 and CDR2 (germline): LGHNA, YNFKEQ. The CDR3 region is CASSPDRDNEQFF. The CDR3 DNA follows: TGTGCCAGCAGCCCGGACAGGGACAATGAGCAGTTCTTC.

The V gene is TRBV7-2, the J gene TRBJ2-7; D is uncertain. Trimming removed 5 bases from V and 2 bases from J, with 10 bases in between. The CDR3 has 13 residues. CDR1 and CDR2 (germline): SGHTA, FQGNSA. CDR3 region: CASSRNPAYEQYF. The DNA of the CDR3 is TGTGCCAGCAGCCGAAACCCTGCCTACGAGCAGTACTTC.

In its sample, this clonotype was seen a few times. The rearrangement joins TRBV6-5 to TRBJ2-3; D is undetermined. CDR3 length: 14 amino acids. Per germline, CDR1 MNHEY and CDR2 SVGAGI. V lost 4 bases to trimming and J lost 0 bases, with 8 bases between them. The CDR3 DNA reads TGTGCCAGCAGTTGGAGACCTAGCACAGATACGCAGTATTTT. It encodes CASSWRPSTDTQYF.